The clone carrying this T cell receptor beta chain was detected many times. The antigen remains unidentified. The source material, RNA transcripts, was used to amplify TCR beta CDR3 regions. The study used the HTBI primer set for a first-round RT-PCR of the TCR CDR3. TCRdb reanalysed the multiplex PCR reads using MiXCR and keeps one entry per CDR3 protein. The sample records 350,000 or so distinct CDR3 sequences, around a sixth being singletons. V gave up 0 bases and J gave up 2 bases, with 10 bases separating them. Germline CDR1 reads SQVTM; CDR2 reads ANQGSEA. The CDR3 sequence is 14 residues long. The data stem from a study of T cells in Graves' hyperthyroidism and ophthalmopathy. Study conclusions and caveats: Peripheral blood also featured most of the thyroid clonotypes expanded above 0.001. The authors' 13 V-J model separated ophthalmopathy from stable hyperthyroidism.

Disease duration was under 3 months in the ophthalmopathy patients, who also had a Clinical Activity Score of at least 3 and a NOSPECS grade of at least 4. The diagnostic basis comprised clinical symptoms, serum thyroxine and TRAb, thyroid ultrasound and orbital computed tomography. Sequencing input: blood. This chain links TRBV29-1 with TRBJ1-1; no clear D gene. The TCR sequence derives from a middle-aged woman with Graves' ophthalmopathy. The chain's CDR3 is CSVEDPRTNTEAFF. The DNA for the CDR3 is TGCAGCGTTGAAGATCCGCGGACCAACACTGAAGCTTTCTTT.